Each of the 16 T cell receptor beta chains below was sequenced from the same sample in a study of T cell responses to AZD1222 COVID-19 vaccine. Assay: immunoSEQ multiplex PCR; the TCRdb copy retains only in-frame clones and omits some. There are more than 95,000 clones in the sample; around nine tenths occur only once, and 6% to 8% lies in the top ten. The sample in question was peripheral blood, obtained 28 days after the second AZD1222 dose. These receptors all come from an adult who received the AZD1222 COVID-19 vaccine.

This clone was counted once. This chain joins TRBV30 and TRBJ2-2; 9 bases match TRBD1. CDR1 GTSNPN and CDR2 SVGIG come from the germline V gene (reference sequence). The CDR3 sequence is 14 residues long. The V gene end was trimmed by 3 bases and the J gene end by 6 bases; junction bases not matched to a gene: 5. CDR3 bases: TGTGCCTGGAGGGACAGGGGAGGGGCCGGGGAGCTGTTTTTT. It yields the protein CAWRDRGGAGELFF.

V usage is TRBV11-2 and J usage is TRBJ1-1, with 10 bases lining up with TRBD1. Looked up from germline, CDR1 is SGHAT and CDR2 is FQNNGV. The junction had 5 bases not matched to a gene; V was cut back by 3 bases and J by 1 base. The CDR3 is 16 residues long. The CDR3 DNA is TGTGCCAGCAGCTTCCCGGGACAGGGGCAGAACACTGAAGCTTTCTTT. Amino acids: CASSFPGQGQNTEAFF.

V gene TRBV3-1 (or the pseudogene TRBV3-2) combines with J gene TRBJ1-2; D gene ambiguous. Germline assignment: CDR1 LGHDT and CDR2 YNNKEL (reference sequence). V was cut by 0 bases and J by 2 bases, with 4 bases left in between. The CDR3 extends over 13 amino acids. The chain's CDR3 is CASSQEDNYGYTF. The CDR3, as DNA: TGTGCCAGCAGCCAAGAGGACAACTATGGCTACACCTTC.

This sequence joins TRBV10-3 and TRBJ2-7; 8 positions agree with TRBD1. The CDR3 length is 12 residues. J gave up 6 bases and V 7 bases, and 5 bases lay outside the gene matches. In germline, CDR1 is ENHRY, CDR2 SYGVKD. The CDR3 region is CAITGTGREQYF. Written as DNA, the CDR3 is TGTGCCATCACCGGGACAGGCCGCGAGCAGTACTTC.

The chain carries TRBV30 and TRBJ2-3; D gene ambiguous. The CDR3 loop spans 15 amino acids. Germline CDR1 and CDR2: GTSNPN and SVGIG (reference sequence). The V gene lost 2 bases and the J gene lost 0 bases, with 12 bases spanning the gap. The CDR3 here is CAWSPGGGSTDTQYF. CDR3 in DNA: TGTGCCTGGAGTCCCGGTGGCGGAAGCACAGATACGCAGTATTTT.

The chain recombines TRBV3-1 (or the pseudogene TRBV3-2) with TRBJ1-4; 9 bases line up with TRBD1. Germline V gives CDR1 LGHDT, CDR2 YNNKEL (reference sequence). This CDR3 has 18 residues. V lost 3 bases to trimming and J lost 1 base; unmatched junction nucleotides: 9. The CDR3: CASSQGDRERVTNEKLFF. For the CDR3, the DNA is TGTGCCAGCAGCCAGGGGGACAGGGAAAGGGTAACTAATGAAAAACTGTTTTTT.

This chain's CDR3 is CASSKWDGQVSSYEQYF. DNA for the CDR3: TGTGCCAGCAGCAAATGGGACGGACAGGTCAGCTCCTACGAGCAGTACTTC. This rearrangement joins TRBV21-1 to TRBJ2-7; TRBD1 was called by the table and not checked on the DNA. TRBV21-1 is deemed a pseudogene. The CDR3 has 17 amino acids.

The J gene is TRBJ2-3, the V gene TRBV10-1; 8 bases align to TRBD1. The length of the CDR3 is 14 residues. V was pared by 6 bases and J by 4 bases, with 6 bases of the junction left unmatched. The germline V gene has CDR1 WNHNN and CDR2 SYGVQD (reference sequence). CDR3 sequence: CASSDGQGADTQYF. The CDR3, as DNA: TGCGCCAGCAGCGATGGACAGGGCGCAGATACGCAGTATTTT.

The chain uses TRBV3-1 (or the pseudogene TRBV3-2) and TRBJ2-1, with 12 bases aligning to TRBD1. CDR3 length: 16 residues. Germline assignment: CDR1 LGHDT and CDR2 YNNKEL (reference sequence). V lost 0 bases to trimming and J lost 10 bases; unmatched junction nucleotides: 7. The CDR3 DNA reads TGTGCCAGCAGCCAAGAAGTAGGGACAGGGGGCTACGAGCAGTTCTTC. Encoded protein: CASSQEVGTGGYEQFF.

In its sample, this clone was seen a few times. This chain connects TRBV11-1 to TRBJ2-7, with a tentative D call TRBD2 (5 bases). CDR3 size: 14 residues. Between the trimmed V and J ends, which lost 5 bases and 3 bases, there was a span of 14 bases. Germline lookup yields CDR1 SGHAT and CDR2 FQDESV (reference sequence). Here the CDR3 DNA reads TGTGCCAGCAGCCCGAGGGCCAAAAACTACGAGCAGTACTTC. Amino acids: CASSPRAKNYEQYF. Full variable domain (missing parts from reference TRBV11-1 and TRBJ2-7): EAEVAQSPRYKITEKSQAVAFWCDPISGHATLYWYRQILGQGPELLVQFQDESVVDDSQLPKDRFSAERLKGVDSTLKIQPAELGDSAMYLCASSPRAKNYEQYFGPGTRLTVT.

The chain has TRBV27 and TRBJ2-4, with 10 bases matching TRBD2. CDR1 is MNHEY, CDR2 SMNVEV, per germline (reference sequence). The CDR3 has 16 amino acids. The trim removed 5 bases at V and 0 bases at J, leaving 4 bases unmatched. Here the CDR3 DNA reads TGTGCCAGCAGTGAGAGACTAGCGGGAGCCAAAAACATTCAGTACTTC. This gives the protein CASSERLAGAKNIQYF.

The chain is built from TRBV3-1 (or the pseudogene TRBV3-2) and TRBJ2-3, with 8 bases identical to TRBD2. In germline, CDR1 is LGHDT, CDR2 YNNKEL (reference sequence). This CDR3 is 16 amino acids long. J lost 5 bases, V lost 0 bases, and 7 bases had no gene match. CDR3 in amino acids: CASSQDSGLGLDTQYF. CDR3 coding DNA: TGTGCCAGCAGCCAAGATTCGGGACTAGGATTAGATACGCAGTATTTT.

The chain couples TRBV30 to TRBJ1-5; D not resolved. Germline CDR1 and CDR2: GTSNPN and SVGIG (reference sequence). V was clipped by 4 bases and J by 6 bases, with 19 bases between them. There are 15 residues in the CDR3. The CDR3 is CAWKGVEGTTQPQHF. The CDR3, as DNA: TGTGCCTGGAAGGGAGTCGAGGGAACGACTCAGCCCCAGCATTTT. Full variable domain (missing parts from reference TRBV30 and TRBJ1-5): SQTIHQWPATLVQPVGSPLSLECTVEGTSNPNLYWYRQAAGRGLQLLFYSVGIGQISSEVPQNLSASRPQDRQFILSSKKLLLSDSGFYLCAWKGVEGTTQPQHFGDGTRLSIL.

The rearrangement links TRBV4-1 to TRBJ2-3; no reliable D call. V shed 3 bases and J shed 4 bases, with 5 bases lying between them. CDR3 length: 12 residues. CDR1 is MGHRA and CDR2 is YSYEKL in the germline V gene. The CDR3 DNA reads TGCGCCAGCAGCCAGCACTCAGATACGCAGTATTTT. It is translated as CASSQHSDTQYF.

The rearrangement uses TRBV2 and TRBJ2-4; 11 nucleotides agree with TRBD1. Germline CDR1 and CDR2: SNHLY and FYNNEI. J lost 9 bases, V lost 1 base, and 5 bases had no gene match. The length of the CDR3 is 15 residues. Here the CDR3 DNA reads TGTGCCAGCAGTGAAGGGACAGGGGGCATATTCATTCAGTACTTC. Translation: CASSEGTGGIFIQYF.

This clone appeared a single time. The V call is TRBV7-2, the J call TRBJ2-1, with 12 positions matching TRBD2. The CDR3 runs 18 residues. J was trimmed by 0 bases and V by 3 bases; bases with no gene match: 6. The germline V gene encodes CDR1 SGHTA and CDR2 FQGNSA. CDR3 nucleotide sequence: TGTGCCAGCAGCTTCAGCTGGACTAGCGGGGACTCCTACAATGAGCAGTTCTTC. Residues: CASSFSWTSGDSYNEQFF.